What follows are 2 T cell receptor beta chains derived from one specimen sequenced in a study of T cells in Graves' hyperthyroidism and ophthalmopathy. The investigators amplified TCR beta CDR3 regions from RNA transcripts. A set of HTBI primers served as the primers for a first-round RT-PCR of the TCR CDR3. MiXCR, run by TCRdb on the multiplex PCR reads, gives a single entry per CDR3 protein. The sample shows around 290,000 distinct CDR3 sequences, about an eighth of them seen only once. Input material: blood. These receptor sequences come from a woman aged 30 to 39 with Graves' hyperthyroidism that later progressed to Graves' ophthalmopathy.

Here the CDR3 DNA reads TGTGCCAGCAGTGAAGGGATAGGGGGGCAAGAGACCCAGTACTTC. Translation gives CASSEGIGGQETQYF. The V gene is TRBV6-1, the J gene TRBJ2-5; D is perhaps TRBD1 or TRBD2 (6 bases each). This CDR3 has 15 residues. CDR1 and CDR2 from the germline V gene are MNHNS and SASEGT. Trimming removed 1 base at V and 2 bases at J, with 11 bases between.

J is TRBJ2-2 and V is TRBV20-1, with 9 bases fitting TRBD1. The CDR3 runs 16 residues. The trim removed 3 bases at V and 1 base at J, leaving 6 bases unmatched. Germline V gene data show CDR1 as DFQATT and CDR2 as SNEGSKA (reference sequence). The CDR3 loop reads CSASVPDRGNTGELFF. CDR3 sequence (DNA): TGCAGTGCTAGTGTTCCGGACAGGGGGAACACCGGGGAGCTGTTTTTT.